The rows below give T cell receptor beta chains drawn from one sample of a study of spatial heterogeneity in lung cancer. TCRdb reanalysed the 5' RACE reads using MiXCR and keeps one entry per CDR3 protein. The top ten clones hold around a sixth of a sample with around 120,000 distinct CDR3 sequences, 12% of them seen once. Sample: PBMCs, taken at follow-up. These TCRs come from a male donor with early-stage non-small cell lung cancer. Each CDR3 is given with its conserved first and last residue. The D gene is left open where the match is weak. Not every row has a clone size; where given, it reads once, few, many or a size class.

CDR3aa,abundance,j_gene,d_gene,v_gene
CASSRQTGELFF,-,TRBJ2-2,-,TRBV28
CASSSTIRQGYFEQFF,-,TRBJ2-1,TRBD1,TRBV9
CAGGGGGSHSTDTQYF,many,TRBJ2-3,TRBD2,TRBV10-3
CASSTGQGRQPQHF,many,TRBJ1-5,TRBD1,TRBV12-3/TRBV12-4
CASSQDKPRGGESQYF,-,TRBJ2-5,TRBD2,TRBV14
CASSLVATGDGQPQHF,-,TRBJ1-5,TRBD1,TRBV7-2
CASSVDRGGRNTEAFF,many,TRBJ1-1,-,TRBV9
CASSKEETQYF,-,TRBJ2-5,-,TRBV19
CSGTTSGVNTGELFF,many,TRBJ2-2,TRBD2,TRBV29-1
CASSLAHADPDTQYF,many,TRBJ2-3,-,TRBV5-1
CASSFGEGLAAYNEQFF,many,TRBJ2-1,TRBD2,TRBV5-5
CASKSGQGDAQPQHF,few,TRBJ1-5,TRBD1,TRBV12-3/TRBV12-4
CASSPDILSTEAFF,-,TRBJ1-1,-,TRBV28
CASSVSLAGAPYNEQFF,few,TRBJ2-1,TRBD2,TRBV9
CASTGGANYGYTF,-,TRBJ1-2,-,TRBV12-3/TRBV12-4
CASSHVHEQYF,-,TRBJ2-7,-,TRBV3-1
CSARVSPRTGAEQYF,-,TRBJ2-7,TRBD1,TRBV20-1
CASSYSPGKGARETQYF,-,TRBJ2-5,TRBD1,TRBV6-5
CASSQHAGNEQYF,-,TRBJ2-7,-,TRBV3-1
CASSSRPGHQPQHF,-,TRBJ1-5,-,TRBV11-2
CASSPRDRSAWDTEAFF,-,TRBJ1-1,-,TRBV9
CASRGRVRSPLHF,-,TRBJ1-6,-,TRBV2
CASSPNGLFRYF,few,TRBJ2-7,-,TRBV7-9
CATRAGGYEQYF,few,TRBJ2-7,TRBD1,TRBV6-5
CASSFPTDEKLFF,-,TRBJ1-4,-,TRBV28